This TCR beta chain was captured in a study of cytomegalovirus exposure and HLA in healthy donors. PCR amplification relied on 60 Vbeta primers (plus 13 Jbeta primers). This table comes from immunoSEQ multiplex PCR, and its TCRdb copy is limited to in-frame clones, with some not included. The sample contains around 250,000 clones, approximately 81% of which appear only once. The CDR3 length is 14 residues. Germline assignment: CDR1 SGHTA and CDR2 FQGTGA. V was clipped by 0 bases and J by 10 bases; unmatched bases: 3. A note on this clone: Its antigen is not identified.

Overall study findings and caveats: Previously analyzed data showed that most TCR beta V segments were productive at a frequency of about 87% or about 30%. V- and J-gene trimming in TCR beta was tied to a missense DCLRE1C variant by an analysis performed later. It was approximately 150 TCR beta chains that were listed as cytomegalovirus-associated.

The chain joins TRBV7-3 to TRBJ2-2; 9 nucleotides line up with TRBD2. The TCR comes from an older woman in good health and CMV-seropositive. The sample comprised PBMCs. In nucleotides, the CDR3 is TGTGCCAGCAGCTTAACTAGCGGGAGTGAGGAGCTGTTTTTT. Its protein product is CASSLTSGSEELFF.